This T cell receptor (beta chain) was found in a study of T-cell reconstitution after alpha-beta-depleted transplantation in children. Notes on the study in general: Roughly two months post-transplant, alpha-beta T cells reportedly originated from several hundred graft clones that had expanded. Where some patients showed high TCRbeta diversity at day 60, it came from recipient T cells and thymic progenitors that had survived. Among T cells one year after transplant, newly produced cells accounted for most counts and diversity.

Preparing the TCRbeta library involved the use of unique molecular identifiers. Via MiXCR, TCRdb re-called the PCR reads, giving one row per CDR3 protein. The table includes 400,000 to 450,000 distinct CDR3 sequences, 43% detected once. This clonotype turned up a few times. Antigen unknown. Sequenced material: PBMCs, taken before TCRalphabeta/CD19-depleted stem cell transplant. The TCR sequence derives from a girl aged 2 to 10 with aplastic anemia, due to receive a stem cell transplant.

The CDR3 protein is CASSSRPGAKNTEAFF. DNA for the CDR3: TGCGCCAGCAGCTCTCGGCCGGGAGCCAAAAACACTGAAGCTTTCTTT. The rearrangement links TRBV5-1 to TRBJ1-1; unclear D gene. CDR1 SGHRS and CDR2 YFSETQ come from the germline V gene. This CDR3 has 16 amino acids. V was trimmed by 3 bases and J by 2 bases, leaving 17 bases between them. The variable domain in full, with the rest retrieved from reference TRBV5-1 and TRBJ1-1, is KAGVTQTPRYLIKTRGQQVTLSCSPISGHRSVSWYQQTPGQGLQFLFEYFSETQRNKGNFPGRFSGRQFSNSRSEMNVSTLELGDSALYLCASSSRPGAKNTEAFFGQGTRLTVV.